This T cell receptor beta chain was documented in a study of neurological immune-mediated disorders. MiXCR was run by TCRdb on the 5' RACE reads, yielding one entry per CDR3 protein. The table has about 70,000 distinct CDR3 sequences, more than 3% seen once. By proportion, this clonotype is medium-sized (0.01 to 0.1%). The germline V gene encodes CDR1 MGHRA and CDR2 YSYEKL. CDR3 length: 14 residues. V was shortened by 3 bases and J by 0 bases, with 3 bases between the two germline ends. This clonotype was sampled from a woman aged 50 to 60 with multiple sclerosis. This chain links TRBV4-1 with TRBJ2-6, with D unclear. Sequencing used PBMCs. Here the CDR3 reads CASSHGSGANVLTF. The CDR3 DNA reads TGCGCCAGCAGCCATGGCTCTGGGGCCAACGTCCTGACTTTC.